This TCR beta chain was recovered during a study of blood T cell repertoires in COVID-19. Study as a whole: The United States, Italy and Spain supplied acute and convalescent COVID-19 samples. The cDNA or gDNA used as material had been derived from T cells, B-cell-depleted T cells, or PBMCs.

Germline assignment: CDR1 SNHLY and CDR2 FYNNEI. Deletions cut 8 bases from V and 0 bases from J, with 13 bases between. The CDR3 loop spans 14 amino acids. TCRdb keeps only in-frame clones here, not all; method: immunoSEQ multiplex PCR. The sample comprises 260,000 or so clones, roughly 87% of which are singletons, and just under 9.5% rests with the top ten. Specimen: peripheral blood. The TCR originated in a man aged 18 to 35 with active or convalescent COVID-19. The V call is TRBV2, the J call TRBJ1-1; D might be TRBD1 (6 bases). CDR3 loop: CASQPDRVNTEAFF. The CDR3 nucleotides read TGTGCCAGCCAACCGGACAGAGTGAACACTGAAGCTTTCTTT.